Listed below are T cell receptor beta chains from one sample, sequenced in a study of blood T cell repertoires in COVID-19. Clones were read by immunoSEQ multiplex PCR, and TCRdb kept only the in-frame ones, dropping some. The table lists roughly 200,000 clones, approximately 88% of them singletons, with 5.5% to 8% in the top ten. Input material: peripheral blood. These receptors came from a woman aged 40-49 years with COVID-19, enrolled during active disease. Each CDR3 is given with its conserved first and last residue. The D gene is left open where the match is weak. Clone size is given for some rows only: seen once, a few or many times, or a class if the clone is expanded.

CDR3nt	CDR3aa	d_gene	v_gene	abundance	j_gene
TGCGCCAGCAGCCAAGCATCCCCGGGACTCACCTACGAGCAGTACTTC	CASSQASPGLTYEQYF	-	TRBV4-1	-	TRBJ2-7
TGTGCCATCCTTGGTCCAACGGGCAGGGAGAACACTGAAGCTTTCTTT	CAILGPTGRENTEAFF	-	TRBV28	-	TRBJ1-1
TGCGCCAGCAGCTTGGTCGCTAGCGGGAGCACCGGGGAGCTGTTTTTT	CASSLVASGSTGELFF	TRBD2	TRBV5-1	-	TRBJ2-2
TGCAGCGTTTCGACAGTTAGCAATCAGCCCCAGCATTTT	CSVSTVSNQPQHF	-	TRBV29-1	-	TRBJ1-5
TGCGCCAGCAGCTTTCAGGGATATGGCTACACCTTC	CASSFQGYGYTF	-	TRBV5-1	few	TRBJ1-2
TGTGCCAGCAGCCGCGGGGGGAGCTATGGCTACACCTTC	CASSRGGSYGYTF	-	TRBV3-1/TRBV3-2	-	TRBJ1-2
TGTGCCACCATGGGACTCCCCCTAGCCAAAAACATTCAGTACTTC	CATMGLPLAKNIQYF	-	TRBV27	-	TRBJ2-4
TGTGCCAGCAGCTCTAGCGGGGGGGCCGCCTACGAGCAGTACTTC	CASSSSGGAAYEQYF	TRBD2	TRBV5-4	-	TRBJ2-7
TGTGCCAGCAGGGATGGGGACAAGGTCTATGGCTACACCTTC	CASRDGDKVYGYTF	-	TRBV6-5	-	TRBJ1-2
TGTGCCAGCAGCTCCACCCCTAGCGGGAGTGAGCAGTTCTTC	CASSSTPSGSEQFF	TRBD2	TRBV7-3	-	TRBJ2-1
TGTGCCAGCAGCTTAGCTAGGGAGACCCAGTACTTC	CASSLARETQYF	-	TRBV11-2	once	TRBJ2-5
TGTGCCAGCAGCCAATACGGGACAGGGCCACGCGGCTACACCTTC	CASSQYGTGPRGYTF	TRBD1	TRBV6-2/TRBV6-3	-	TRBJ1-2
TGTGCCAGCAGCTCGACAGGGGGCCGTCAGCCCCAGCATTTT	CASSSTGGRQPQHF	TRBD1	TRBV7-6	-	TRBJ1-5
TGTGCCAGCAGCTCCCGGGACAGGGTTAATGAGCAGTTCTTC	CASSSRDRVNEQFF	TRBD1	TRBV7-9	-	TRBJ2-1
TGTGCCAGCAGTGAAGGGCATTATCCAGGAGATACGCAGTATTTT	CASSEGHYPGDTQYF	-	TRBV6-1	-	TRBJ2-3